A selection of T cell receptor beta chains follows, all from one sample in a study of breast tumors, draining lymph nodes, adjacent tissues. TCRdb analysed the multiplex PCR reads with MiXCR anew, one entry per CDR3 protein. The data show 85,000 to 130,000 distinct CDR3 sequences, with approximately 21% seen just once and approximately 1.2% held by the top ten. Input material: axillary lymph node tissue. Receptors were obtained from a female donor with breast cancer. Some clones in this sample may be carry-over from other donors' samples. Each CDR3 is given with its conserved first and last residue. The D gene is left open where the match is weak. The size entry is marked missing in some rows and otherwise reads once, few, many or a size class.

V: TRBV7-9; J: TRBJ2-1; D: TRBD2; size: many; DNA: TGTGCCAGCAGCTACCTAGCGGGGCACATTAATGAGCAGTTCTTC; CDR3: CASSYLAGHINEQFF
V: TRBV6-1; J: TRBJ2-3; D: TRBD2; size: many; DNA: TGTGCCAGCAGTTTGCGGGGGGGAGGTGGCACAGATACGCAGTATTTT; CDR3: CASSLRGGGGTDTQYF
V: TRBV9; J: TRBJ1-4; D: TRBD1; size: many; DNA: TGTGCCAGCAGCGGGACAGGCCAGGGGAATGAAAAACTGTTTTTT; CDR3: CASSGTGQGNEKLFF
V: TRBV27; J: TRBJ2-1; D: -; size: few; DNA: TGTGCCAGCACCCATCGGTCTGGGCTGAGCTCCTACAATGAGCAGTTCTTC; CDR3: CASTHRSGLSSYNEQFF
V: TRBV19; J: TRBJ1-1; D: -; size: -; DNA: TGTGCCAGTAGTGCCCGGACGGGTAAGGGCACTGAAGCTTTCTTT; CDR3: CASSARTGKGTEAFF
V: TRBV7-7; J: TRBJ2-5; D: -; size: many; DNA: TGTGCCAGCAGCTTATTGGTGGAAGAGACCCAGTACTTC; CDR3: CASSLLVEETQYF
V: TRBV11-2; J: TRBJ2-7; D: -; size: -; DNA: TGTGCCAGCGGCTGCTTAGATCCGGGCTCCTACGAGCAGTACTTC; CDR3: CASGCLDPGSYEQYF
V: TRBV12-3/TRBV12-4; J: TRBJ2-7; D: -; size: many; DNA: TGTGCCAGCAGTTCCCTCTACGAGCAGTACTTC; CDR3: CASSSLYEQYF
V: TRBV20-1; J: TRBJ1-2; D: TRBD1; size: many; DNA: TGCAGTGCCCTGGGACAGGGAGGGAACTATGGCTACACCTTC; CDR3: CSALGQGGNYGYTF
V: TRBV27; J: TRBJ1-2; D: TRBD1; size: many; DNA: TGTGCCAGCAGTTCCCTCACCAGGGGGCATGGCTACACCTTC; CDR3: CASSSLTRGHGYTF
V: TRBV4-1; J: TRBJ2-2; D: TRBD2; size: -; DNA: TGCGCCAGCAGCCATAGCGGGGGTACCGGGGAGCTGTTTTTT; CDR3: CASSHSGGTGELFF
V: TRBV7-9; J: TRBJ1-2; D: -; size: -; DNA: TGTGCCAGCAGCTTACCCGGGGAGGAAAACTATGGCTACACCTTC; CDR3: CASSLPGEENYGYTF
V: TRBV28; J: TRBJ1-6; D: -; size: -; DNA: TGTGCCAGCAGTTTACCAGATGACAGTTATAATTCACCCCTCCACTTT; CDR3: CASSLPDDSYNSPLHF
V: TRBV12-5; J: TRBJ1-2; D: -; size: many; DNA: TGTGCTAGTGGTTTTGACCCCAGACAGCCCTCGACCTTC; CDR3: CASGFDPRQPSTF
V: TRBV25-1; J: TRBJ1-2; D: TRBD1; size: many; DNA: TGTGCCAGCGGGGGACAGGGGCCCCTAGGCTACACCTTC; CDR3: CASGGQGPLGYTF
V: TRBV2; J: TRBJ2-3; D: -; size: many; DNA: TGTGCCAGCAGCCTAACCGGGGAAGGTACGCAGTATTTT; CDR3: CASSLTGEGTQYF
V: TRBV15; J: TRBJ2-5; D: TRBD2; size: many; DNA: TGTGCCACCACCCGGGGGGGGGGCGGAGAGACCCAGTACTTC; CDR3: CATTRGGGGETQYF
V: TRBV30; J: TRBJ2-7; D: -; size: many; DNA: TGTGCCGCACTTCTACAGGCCTCGGGCGAGCAGTACTTC; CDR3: CAALLQASGEQYF
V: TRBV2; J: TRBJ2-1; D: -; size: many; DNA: TGTGCCAGCAGTTTTATTGCAGGGTTATCCTACAATGAGCAGTTCTTC; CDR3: CASSFIAGLSYNEQFF
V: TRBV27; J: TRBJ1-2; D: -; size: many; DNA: TGTGCCAGCAGTTTATCGCGGCAGCTGACCTATGGCTACACCTTC; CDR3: CASSLSRQLTYGYTF
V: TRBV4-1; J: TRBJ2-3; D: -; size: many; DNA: TGCGCCAGCAGCCAAGATGCGCGGGACACAGATACGCAGTATTTT; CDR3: CASSQDARDTDTQYF
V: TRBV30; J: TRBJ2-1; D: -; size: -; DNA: TGTGCCTGGAGCCTCTCCTACAATGAGCAGTTCTTC; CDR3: CAWSLSYNEQFF
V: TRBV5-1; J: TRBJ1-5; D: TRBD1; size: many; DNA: TGCGCCAGCAGGCAAGACAGGGAAAGAAAAGGCAATCAGCCCCAGCATTTT; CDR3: CASRQDRERKGNQPQHF
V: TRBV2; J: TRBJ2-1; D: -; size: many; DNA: TGTGCCAGCAGCCCCGGGACCAACAATGAGCAGTTCTTC; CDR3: CASSPGTNNEQFF
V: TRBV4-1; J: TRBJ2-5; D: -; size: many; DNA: TGCGCCAGCAGCCAAGTTAAAGAGACCCAGTACTTC; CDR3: CASSQVKETQYF
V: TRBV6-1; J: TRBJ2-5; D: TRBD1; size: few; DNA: TGTGCCAGCAGTGAGACAGGGGGCGCAGAGACCCAGTACTTC; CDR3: CASSETGGAETQYF
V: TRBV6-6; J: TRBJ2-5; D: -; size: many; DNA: TGTGCCAGCACCCGGACCATCGGAGGAGAGACCCAGTACTTC; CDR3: CASTRTIGGETQYF
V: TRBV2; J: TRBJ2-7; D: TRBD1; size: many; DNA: TGTGCCAGCAGCGTGGGACAGGGACAAAACGAGCAGTACTTC; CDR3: CASSVGQGQNEQYF
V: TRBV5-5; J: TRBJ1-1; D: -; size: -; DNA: TGTGCCAGCAAAGCCACAGGGTTACACACTGAAGCTTTCTTT; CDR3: CASKATGLHTEAFF
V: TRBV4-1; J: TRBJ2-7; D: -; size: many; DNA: TGCGCCAGCAGCCAAGAGGCGCCAAGCTACGAGCAGTACTTC; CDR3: CASSQEAPSYEQYF
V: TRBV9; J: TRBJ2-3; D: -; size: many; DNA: TGTGCCAGCAGCGCAAGCAATACAGGCGGGGTCGGAGATACGCAGTATTTT; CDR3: CASSASNTGGVGDTQYF
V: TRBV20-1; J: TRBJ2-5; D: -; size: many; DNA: TGCAGTGCTAACAGTTTGGGGACCCAGTACTTC; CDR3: CSANSLGTQYF
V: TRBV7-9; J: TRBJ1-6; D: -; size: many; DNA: TGTGCCAGCAGCCCCGCTCGTCCGGGGCAGGGTGTCTATAATTCACCCCTCCACTTT; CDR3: CASSPARPGQGVYNSPLHF
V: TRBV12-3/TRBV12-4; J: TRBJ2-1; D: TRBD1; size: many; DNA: TGTGCCAGCAGCCTACAGGGGTTCTCATACAATGAGCAGTTCTTC; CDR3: CASSLQGFSYNEQFF
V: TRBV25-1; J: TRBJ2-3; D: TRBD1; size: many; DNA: TGTGCCAGCAGTGAACCCGGAGCGACCGGGACAGGGTCCACAGATACGCAGTATTTT; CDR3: CASSEPGATGTGSTDTQYF
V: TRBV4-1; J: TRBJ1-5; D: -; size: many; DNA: TGCGCCAGCAGCCAAGTACCAGGGCCGGGCAATCAGCCCCAGCATTTT; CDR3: CASSQVPGPGNQPQHF
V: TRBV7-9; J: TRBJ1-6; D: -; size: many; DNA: TGTGCCAGCAGCCCCTCCGGGGCTAGCTCCTATAATTCACCCCTCCACTTT; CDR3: CASSPSGASSYNSPLHF
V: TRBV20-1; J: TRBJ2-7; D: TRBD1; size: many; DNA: TGCAGTGCCAGCGGACAGGGTATCTCCTACGAGCAGTACTTC; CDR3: CSASGQGISYEQYF
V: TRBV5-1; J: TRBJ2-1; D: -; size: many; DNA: TGCGCCAGCAGCCCGGGACAGGGAGGACTAGCGGATTACAATGAGCAGTTCTTC; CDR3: CASSPGQGGLADYNEQFF
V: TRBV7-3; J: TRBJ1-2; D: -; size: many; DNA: TGTGCCAGCAGCCCGGACAGTAACTATGGCTACACCTTC; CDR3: CASSPDSNYGYTF
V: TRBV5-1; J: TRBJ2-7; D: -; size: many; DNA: TGCGCCAGTCAGGACGGGTCCTACGAGCAGTACTTC; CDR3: CASQDGSYEQYF
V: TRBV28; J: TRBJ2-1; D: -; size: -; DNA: TGTGCCAGCAGTTCGATAGGGGCCTACAATGAGCAGTTCTTC; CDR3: CASSSIGAYNEQFF
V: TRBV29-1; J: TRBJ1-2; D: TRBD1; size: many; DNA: TGCAGCGGTGGGACAGTCTATGGCTACACCTTC; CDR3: CSGGTVYGYTF
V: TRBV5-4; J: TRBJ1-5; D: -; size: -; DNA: TGTGCCAGCAGCTTGGCAGGCAGTAATCAGCCCCAGCATTTT; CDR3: CASSLAGSNQPQHF
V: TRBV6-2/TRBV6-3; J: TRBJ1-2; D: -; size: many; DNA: TGTGCCAGCAGTTACTCGACGTCTAGAGTCGGCTACACCTTC; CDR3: CASSYSTSRVGYTF
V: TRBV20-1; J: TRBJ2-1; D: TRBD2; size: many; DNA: TGCAGTGCTTCCCCCTCCGGGACTAGCGGAGACAATGAGCAGTTCTTC; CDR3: CSASPSGTSGDNEQFF
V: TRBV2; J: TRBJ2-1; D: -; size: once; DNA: TGTGCCAGCAAGAGGGCGGGCGACAATGAGCAGTTCTTC; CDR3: CASKRAGDNEQFF
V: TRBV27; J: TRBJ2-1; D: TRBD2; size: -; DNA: TGTGCCAGCAGGCCGGGACTAGCGGGAGTTGAGCAGTTCTTC; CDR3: CASRPGLAGVEQFF
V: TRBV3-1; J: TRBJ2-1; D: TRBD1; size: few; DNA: TGTGCCAGCAGCCATTACTCGGGACAGGACTACAATGAGCAGTTCTTC; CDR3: CASSHYSGQDYNEQFF
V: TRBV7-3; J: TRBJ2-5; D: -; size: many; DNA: TGTGCCAGCAGCCCGGGGGCCCAAGAGACCCAGTACTTC; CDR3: CASSPGAQETQYF
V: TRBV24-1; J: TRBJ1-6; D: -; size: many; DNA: TGTGCCACCAGTGATGAGACCGCTTGGCATAATTCACCCCTCCACTTT; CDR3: CATSDETAWHNSPLHF
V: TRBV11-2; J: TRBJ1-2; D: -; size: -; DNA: TGTGCCACGGATAAGGGGGGCGGCTATGGCTACACCTTC; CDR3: CATDKGGGYGYTF
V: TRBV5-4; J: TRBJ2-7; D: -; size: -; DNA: TGTGCCAGCAGCTTGGGGTCAACTACCTACGAGCAGTACTTC; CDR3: CASSLGSTTYEQYF
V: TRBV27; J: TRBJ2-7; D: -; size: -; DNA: TGTGCCAGCAGTTCCACCGGTGGCTTGGCCTACGAGCAGTACTTC; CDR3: CASSSTGGLAYEQYF
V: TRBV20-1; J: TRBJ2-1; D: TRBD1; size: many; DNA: TGCAGTGCCACCAGACAGGGGCAAGCTGAGCAGTTCTTC; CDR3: CSATRQGQAEQFF